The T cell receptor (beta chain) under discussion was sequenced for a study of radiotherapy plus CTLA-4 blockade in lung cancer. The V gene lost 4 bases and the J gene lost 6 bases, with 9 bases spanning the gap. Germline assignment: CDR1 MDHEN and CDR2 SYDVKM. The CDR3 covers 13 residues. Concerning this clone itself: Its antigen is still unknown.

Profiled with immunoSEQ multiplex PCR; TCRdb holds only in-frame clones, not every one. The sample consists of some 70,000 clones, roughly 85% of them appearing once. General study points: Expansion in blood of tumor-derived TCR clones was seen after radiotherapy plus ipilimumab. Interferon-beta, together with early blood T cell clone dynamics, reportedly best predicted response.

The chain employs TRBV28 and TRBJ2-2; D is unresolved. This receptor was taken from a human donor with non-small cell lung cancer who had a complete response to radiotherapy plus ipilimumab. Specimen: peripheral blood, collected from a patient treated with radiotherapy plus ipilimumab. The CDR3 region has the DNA TGTGCCAGCAGTTCTTATACCGCCGGGGAGCTGTTTTTT. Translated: CASSSYTAGELFF.